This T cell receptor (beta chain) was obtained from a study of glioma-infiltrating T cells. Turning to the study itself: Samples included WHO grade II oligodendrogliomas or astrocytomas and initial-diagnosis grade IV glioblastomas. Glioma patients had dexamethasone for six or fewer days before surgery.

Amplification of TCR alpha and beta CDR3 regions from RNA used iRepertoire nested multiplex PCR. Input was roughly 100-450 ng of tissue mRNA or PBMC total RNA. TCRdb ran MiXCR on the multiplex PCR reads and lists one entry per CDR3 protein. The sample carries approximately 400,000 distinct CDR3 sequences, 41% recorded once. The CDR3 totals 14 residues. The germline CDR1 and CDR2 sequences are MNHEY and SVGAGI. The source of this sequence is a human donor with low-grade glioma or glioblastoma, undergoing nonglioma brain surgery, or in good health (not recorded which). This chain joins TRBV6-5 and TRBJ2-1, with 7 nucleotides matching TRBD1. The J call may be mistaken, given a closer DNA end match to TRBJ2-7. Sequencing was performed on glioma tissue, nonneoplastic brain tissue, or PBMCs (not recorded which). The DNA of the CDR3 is TGTGCCAGCTCACTAACAGGGGTTGCCTACGAGCAGTACTTC. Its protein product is CASSLTGVAYEQYF.